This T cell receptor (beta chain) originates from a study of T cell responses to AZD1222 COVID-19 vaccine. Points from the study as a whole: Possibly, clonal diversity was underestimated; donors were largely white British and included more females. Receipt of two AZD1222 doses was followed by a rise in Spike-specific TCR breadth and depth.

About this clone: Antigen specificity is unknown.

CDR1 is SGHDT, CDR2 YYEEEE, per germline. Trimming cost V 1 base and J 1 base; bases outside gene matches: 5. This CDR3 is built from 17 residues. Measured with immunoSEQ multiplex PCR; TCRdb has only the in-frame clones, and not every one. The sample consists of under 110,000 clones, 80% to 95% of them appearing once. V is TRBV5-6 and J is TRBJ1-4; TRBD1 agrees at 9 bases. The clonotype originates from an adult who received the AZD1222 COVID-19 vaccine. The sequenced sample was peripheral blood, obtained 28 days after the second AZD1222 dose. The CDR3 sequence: CASSLKGQGRTNEKLFF. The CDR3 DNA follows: TGTGCCAGCAGCTTGAAGGGACAGGGTCGAACTAATGAAAAACTGTTTTTT.